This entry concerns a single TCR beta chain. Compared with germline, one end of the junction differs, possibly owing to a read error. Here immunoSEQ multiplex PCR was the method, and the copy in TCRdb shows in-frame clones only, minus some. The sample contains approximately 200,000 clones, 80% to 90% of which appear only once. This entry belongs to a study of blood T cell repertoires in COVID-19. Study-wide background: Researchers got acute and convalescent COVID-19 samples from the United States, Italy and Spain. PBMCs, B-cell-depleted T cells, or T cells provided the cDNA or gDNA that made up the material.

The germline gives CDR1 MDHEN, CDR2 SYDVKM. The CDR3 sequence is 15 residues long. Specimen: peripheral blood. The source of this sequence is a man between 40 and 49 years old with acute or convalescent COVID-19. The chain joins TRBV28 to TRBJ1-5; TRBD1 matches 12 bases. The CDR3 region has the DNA TGTGCCAGCAGATCCGGGACAGGGGGCAACCAGCCCCAGCATTTT. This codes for CASRSGTGGNQPQHF.